This TCR beta chain was sequenced during a study of CD8 T cells in ankylosing spondylitis. Germline CDR1 is DFQATT and CDR2 is SNEGSKA (reference sequence). V was trimmed by 1 base and J by 6 bases, leaving 10 bases between them. The CDR3 is 12 residues long. In making TCR beta libraries, quantitative 5'-RACE with molecular barcodes was used. MiXCR, applied by TCRdb to the 5' RACE reads, yields one record per CDR3 protein. Counted here are hundreds of thousands of distinct CDR3 sequences, roughly 13% occurring once; the ten biggest clones make up approximately 6.2%. This clonotype was found many times. The antigen is unknown. Study outcomes and limitations: Researchers report that disease-linked clones proved CD8+ and relatively rare in peripheral blood. Blood from ankylosing spondylitis patients appeared to carry a characteristic roughly eight-variant TCR beta motif. Several of the motif variants were reported before in synovial fluid and blood from reactive arthritis. In ankylosing spondylitis patients, matched synovial fluid reportedly showed significant enrichment of disease-linked clones.

The material sequenced was blood, either unsorted or a sorted T cell fraction (not recorded which). This TCR came from a male donor with ankylosing spondylitis. J is TRBJ2-7 and V is TRBV20-1; D remains ambiguous. The CDR3 nucleotides read TGCAGTGCTAGAGCTCGCGAGGTCGAGCAGTACTTC. This codes for CSARAREVEQYF.